This T cell receptor beta chain was identified in a study of CD8 T cells in Susac syndrome. General observations from the study: As the study acknowledged, the number of individuals who were part of its TCR sequencing and HLA analysis was relatively small.

Sequencing of TCR beta covered CD8+ and CD4+ T cells obtained from blood. While CD8+ and CD4+ T cells were isolated negatively, TEMRA cells were enriched by FACS. Germline values: CDR1 GTSNPN, CDR2 SVGIG (reference sequence). This CDR3 spans 14 amino acids. Trimming shortened V by 0 bases and J by 6 bases, and 14 bases separated the two germline ends. In the case of this clonotype: Its antigen is unidentified.

Random hexamers served to reverse transcribe roughly 0.5 to 1 ug RNA. The amplification used immunoSEQ multiplex PCR on TCR beta CDR3; it spanned 54 Vbeta and 13 Jbeta. One entry per CDR3 protein results from TCRdb running MiXCR on the immunoSEQ multiplex PCR reads. The sample comprises 250,000 to 300,000 distinct CDR3 sequences, about 88% of which are singletons, and 0.18% rests with the top ten. The gene calls are TRBV30 and TRBJ1-2, with a tentative D call TRBD1 (5 bases). The sequencing input was CD8+ T cells from PBMCs. This clonotype was sampled from a human donor with multiple sclerosis. The CDR3 spells CAWSVGGLKDGYTF. The DNA for the CDR3 is TGTGCCTGGAGTGTCGGGGGGTTAAAAGATGGCTACACCTTC. Full variable domain (missing parts from reference TRBV30 and TRBJ1-2): SQTIHQWPATLVQPVGSPLSLECTVEGTSNPNLYWYRQAAGRGLQLLFYSVGIGQISSEVPQNLSASRPQDRQFILSSKKLLLSDSGFYLCAWSVGGLKDGYTFGSGTRLTVV.